Listed below are T cell receptor beta chains from one sample, sequenced in a study of T-cell memory formation after mild COVID-19. TCRdb processed the 5' RACE reads anew with MiXCR; each CDR3 protein has one entry. The table has roughly 130,000 distinct CDR3 sequences, around 6.3% seen once. Sequencing was done on a sample of PBMCs or a T cell subset sorted from them (not recorded which). The receptor set was obtained from an adult woman who had mild COVID-19 (a few samples of this study predate the infection). Cell type and time point are not known. The CDR3 runs from the conserved cysteine through the conserved F or W. The D gene is left open where the match is weak.

V gene	J gene	D gene	CDR3 protein
TRBV7-8	TRBJ1-2	TRBD1	CASSLRTGGEGYTF
TRBV9	TRBJ2-3	TRBD2	CASSVGTTVDTQYF
TRBV7-9	TRBJ2-1	.	CASSLVFSNEQFF
TRBV11-2	TRBJ2-2	TRBD2	CASSWTSGMVNTGELFF
TRBV7-8	TRBJ2-5	.	CASSFPELQETQYF
TRBV20-1	TRBJ2-3	TRBD2	CSARRREIADTQYF
TRBV7-2	TRBJ1-2	.	CASSPRRGDGYTF
TRBV5-5	TRBJ2-6	TRBD1	CASSLEGQNSGANVLTF
TRBV10-3	TRBJ2-1	.	CAISERSAGEQFF
TRBV6-5	TRBJ2-1	TRBD1	CASSYFRTGGTSSGGNEQFF
TRBV18	TRBJ2-1	TRBD2	CASSLLAGGQYSEQFF
TRBV4-1	TRBJ1-1	.	CASSQGGGPGTEAFF
TRBV12-3/TRBV12-4	TRBJ2-1	.	CASSFTGASYNEQFF
TRBV20-1	TRBJ1-4	TRBD1	CSARGGGQVREKLFF
TRBV25-1	TRBJ1-6	.	CASSEVGRPHSPLHF
TRBV20-1	TRBJ2-2	TRBD1	CSARTGGAYTGELFF
TRBV5-1	TRBJ2-1	TRBD2	CASSDSGSSYNEQFF
TRBV12-3/TRBV12-4	TRBJ1-2	.	CASSFMQVNYGYTF
TRBV19	TRBJ1-2	.	CASSKLLYGYTF
TRBV20-1	TRBJ2-3	TRBD2	CSARGSSGRAFGWTDTQYF
TRBV11-2	TRBJ2-1	.	CASSFVRGYGEQFF
TRBV5-1	TRBJ2-5	TRBD1	CASVTGTGEETQYF
TRBV12-3/TRBV12-4	TRBJ1-4	TRBD1	CASSPGGTTNEKLFF
TRBV12-3/TRBV12-4	TRBJ2-1	TRBD1	CASRRDSLDEQFF
TRBV19	TRBJ2-1	.	CASSMPSGANEQFF
TRBV6-6	TRBJ1-3	.	CASILDSGNTIYF
TRBV5-5	TRBJ2-2	.	CASSIQGTTGELFF